This record looks at one T cell receptor beta chain sequence and its context. Antigen: not known. Timing groups of about 4 and about 12 weeks for second doses were pooled. Some clones are missing from TCRdb's copy, which holds only in-frame ones; the method was immunoSEQ multiplex PCR. The data contain 150,000 to 200,000 clones, 90% of them singletons. The data were obtained in a study of T cell responses to AZD1222 COVID-19 vaccine. Study conclusions and caveats: Spike-wide coverage was observed for vaccine-associated CD4 TCRs, with dominant responses at 160-218 and 743-854. The donor cohort was predominantly white British with a female majority, and clonal diversity may have been underestimated.

Germline CDR1 is SGHRS and CDR2 is YFSETQ. The V end lost 4 bases, the J end lost 2 bases, and 9 bases lay between the germline ends. The CDR3 extends over 13 amino acids. V and J are TRBV5-1 and TRBJ2-5; D is perhaps TRBD1 (5 bases). This TCR derives from an adult who received the AZD1222 COVID-19 vaccine. Sequencing was performed on peripheral blood, taken 28 days after the second AZD1222 dose. CDR3 sequence reads: CASSRQPQETQYF. CDR3 coding DNA: TGCGCCAGCAGCCGACAGCCGCAAGAGACCCAGTACTTC.